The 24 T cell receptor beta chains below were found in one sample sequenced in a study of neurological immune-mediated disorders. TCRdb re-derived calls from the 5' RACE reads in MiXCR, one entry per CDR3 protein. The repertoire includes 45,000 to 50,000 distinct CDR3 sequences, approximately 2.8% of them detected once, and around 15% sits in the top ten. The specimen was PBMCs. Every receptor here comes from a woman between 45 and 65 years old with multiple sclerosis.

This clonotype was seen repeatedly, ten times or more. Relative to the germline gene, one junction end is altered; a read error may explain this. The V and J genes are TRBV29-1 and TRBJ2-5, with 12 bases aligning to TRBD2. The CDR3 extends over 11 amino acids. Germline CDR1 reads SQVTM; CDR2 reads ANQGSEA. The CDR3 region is CSVGLAGARNF. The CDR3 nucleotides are TGCAGCGTTGGACTAGCGGGGGCCCGTAACTTC.

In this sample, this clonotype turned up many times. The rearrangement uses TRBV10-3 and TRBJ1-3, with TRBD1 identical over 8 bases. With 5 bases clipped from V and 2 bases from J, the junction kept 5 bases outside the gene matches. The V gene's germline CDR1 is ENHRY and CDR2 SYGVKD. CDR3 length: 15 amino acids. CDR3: CAISPTTGAGNTIYF. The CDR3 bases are TGTGCCATCAGTCCTACGACAGGGGCTGGAAACACCATATATTTT.

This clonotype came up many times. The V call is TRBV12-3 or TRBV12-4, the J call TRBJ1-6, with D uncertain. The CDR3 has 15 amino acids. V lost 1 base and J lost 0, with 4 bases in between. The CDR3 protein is CASSLDISYNSPLHF. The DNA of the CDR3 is TGTGCCAGCAGTTTAGACATCTCCTATAATTCACCCCTCCACTTT.

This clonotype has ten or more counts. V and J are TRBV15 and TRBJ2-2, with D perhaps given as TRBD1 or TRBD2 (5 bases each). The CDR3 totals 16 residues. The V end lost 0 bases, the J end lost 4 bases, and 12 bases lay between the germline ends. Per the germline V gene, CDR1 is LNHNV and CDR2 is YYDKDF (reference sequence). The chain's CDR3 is CATSRDKGTVTGELFF. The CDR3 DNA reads TGTGCCACCAGCAGAGATAAAGGGACGGTCACCGGGGAGCTGTTTTTT.

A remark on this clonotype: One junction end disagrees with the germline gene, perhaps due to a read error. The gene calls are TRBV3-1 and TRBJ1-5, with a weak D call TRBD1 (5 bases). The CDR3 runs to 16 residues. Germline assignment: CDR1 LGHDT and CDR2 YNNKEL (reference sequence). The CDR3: CASSQDRPEGRKTQNF. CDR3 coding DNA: TGTGCCAGCAGCCAAGATAGGCCGGAGGGGCGGAAGACCCAGAATTTT. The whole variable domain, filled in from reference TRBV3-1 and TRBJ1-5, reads DTAVSQTPKYLVTQMGNDKSIKCEQNLGHDTMYWYKQDSKKFLKIMFSYNNKELIINETVPNRFSPKSPDKAHLNLHINSLELGDSAVYFCASSQDRPEGRKTQNFGDGTRLSIL.

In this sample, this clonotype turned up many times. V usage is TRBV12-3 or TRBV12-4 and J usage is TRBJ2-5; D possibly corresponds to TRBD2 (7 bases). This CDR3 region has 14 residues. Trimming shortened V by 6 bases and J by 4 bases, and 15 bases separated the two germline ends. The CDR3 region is CASRPSGGRETQYF. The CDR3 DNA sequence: TGTGCCAGCAGGCCATCGGGGGGCAGAGAGACCCAGTACTTC.

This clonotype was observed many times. The CDR3 DNA follows: TGCGCCAGCAGCTTGGTTAGCGGGTCCTACAATGAGCAGTTCTTC. Translating it yields CASSLVSGSYNEQFF. V is TRBV5-1 and J is TRBJ2-1; 7 bases fit TRBD2. This CDR3 region has 15 residues. The germline V gene encodes CDR1 SGHRS and CDR2 YFSETQ. The ends lost 0 bases at V and 1 base at J; junction bases unmatched: 1.

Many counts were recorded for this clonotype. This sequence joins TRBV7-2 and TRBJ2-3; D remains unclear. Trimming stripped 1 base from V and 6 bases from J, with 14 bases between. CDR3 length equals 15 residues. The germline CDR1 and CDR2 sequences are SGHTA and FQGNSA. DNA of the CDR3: TGTGCCAGCAGCTTAGGGCTGGGCAATGGCGATACGCAGTATTTT. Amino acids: CASSLGLGNGDTQYF.

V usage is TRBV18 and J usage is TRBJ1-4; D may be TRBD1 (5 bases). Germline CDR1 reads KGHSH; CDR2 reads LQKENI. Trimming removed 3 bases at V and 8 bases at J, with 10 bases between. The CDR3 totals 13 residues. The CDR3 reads CASSPGLWEKLFF. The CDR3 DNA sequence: TGTGCCAGCTCACCGGGACTTTGGGAAAAACTGTTTTTT.

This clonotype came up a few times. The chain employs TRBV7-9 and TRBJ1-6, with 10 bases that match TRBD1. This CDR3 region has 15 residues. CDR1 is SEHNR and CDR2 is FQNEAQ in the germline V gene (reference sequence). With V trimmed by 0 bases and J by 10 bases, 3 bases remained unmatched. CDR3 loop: CASSLAETGGSPLHF. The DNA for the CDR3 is TGTGCCAGCAGCTTAGCTGAGACAGGGGGCTCACCCCTCCACTTT. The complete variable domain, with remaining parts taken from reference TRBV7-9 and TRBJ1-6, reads DTGVSQNPRHKITKRGQNVTFRCDPISEHNRLYWYRQTLGQGPEFLTYFQNEAQLEKSRLLSDRFSAERPKGSFSTLEIQRTEQGDSAMYLCASSLAETGGSPLHFGNGTRLTVT.

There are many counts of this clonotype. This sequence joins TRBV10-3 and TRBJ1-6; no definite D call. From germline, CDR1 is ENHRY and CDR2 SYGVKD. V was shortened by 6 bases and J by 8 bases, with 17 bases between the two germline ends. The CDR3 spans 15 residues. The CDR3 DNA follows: TGTGCCATCAGCGGTGGCGGGGAGAGGGATTCACCCCTCCACTTT. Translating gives CAISGGGERDSPLHF.

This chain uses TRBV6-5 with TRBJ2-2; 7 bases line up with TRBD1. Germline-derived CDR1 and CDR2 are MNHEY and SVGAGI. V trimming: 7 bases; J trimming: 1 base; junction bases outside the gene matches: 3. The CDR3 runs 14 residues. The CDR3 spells CASNRGVNTGELFF. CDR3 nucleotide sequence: TGTGCCAGCAACAGGGGTGTGAACACCGGGGAGCTGTTTTTT.

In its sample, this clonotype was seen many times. In nucleotides, the CDR3 is TGTGCCAGCAGCGAGGACAGGGTTAATGAAAAACTGTTTTTT. It codes for CASSEDRVNEKLFF. The V and J genes are TRBV2 and TRBJ1-4; TRBD1 aligns across 8 bases. V shed 6 bases and J 4 bases; nucleotides not matched to a gene: 4. The CDR3 consists of 14 residues. Germline V gives CDR1 SNHLY, CDR2 FYNNEI.

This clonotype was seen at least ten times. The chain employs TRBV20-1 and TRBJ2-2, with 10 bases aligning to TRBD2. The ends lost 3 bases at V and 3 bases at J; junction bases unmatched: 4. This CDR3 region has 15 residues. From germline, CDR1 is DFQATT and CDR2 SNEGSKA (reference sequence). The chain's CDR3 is CSARSGGADTGELFF. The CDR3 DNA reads TGCAGTGCTAGGAGCGGGGGGGCGGACACCGGGGAGCTGTTTTTT.

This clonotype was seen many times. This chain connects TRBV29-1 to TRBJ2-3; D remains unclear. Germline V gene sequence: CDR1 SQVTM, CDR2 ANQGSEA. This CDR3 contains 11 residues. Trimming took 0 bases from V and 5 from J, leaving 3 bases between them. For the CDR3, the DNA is TGCAGCGTTGAAGAGGGAGATACGCAGTATTTT. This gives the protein CSVEEGDTQYF.

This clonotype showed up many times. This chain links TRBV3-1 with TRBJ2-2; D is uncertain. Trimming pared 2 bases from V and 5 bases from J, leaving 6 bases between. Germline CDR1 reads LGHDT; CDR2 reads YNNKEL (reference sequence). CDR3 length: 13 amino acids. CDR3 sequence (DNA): TGTGCCAGCAGCCAAAGTAGGACCGGGGAGCTGTTTTTT. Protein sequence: CASSQSRTGELFF.

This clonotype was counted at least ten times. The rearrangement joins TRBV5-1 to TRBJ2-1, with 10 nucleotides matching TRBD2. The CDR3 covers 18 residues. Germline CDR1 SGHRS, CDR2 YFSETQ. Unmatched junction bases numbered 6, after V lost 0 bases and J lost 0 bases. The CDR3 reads CASSLGLAGASSYNEQFF. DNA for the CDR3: TGCGCCAGCAGCTTGGGGCTAGCGGGAGCGAGCTCCTACAATGAGCAGTTCTTC.

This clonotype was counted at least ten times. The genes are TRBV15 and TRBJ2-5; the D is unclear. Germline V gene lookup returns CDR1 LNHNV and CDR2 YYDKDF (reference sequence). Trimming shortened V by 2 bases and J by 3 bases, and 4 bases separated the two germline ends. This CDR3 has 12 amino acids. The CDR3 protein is CATSRHKETQYF. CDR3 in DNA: TGTGCCACCAGCAGACATAAAGAGACCCAGTACTTC. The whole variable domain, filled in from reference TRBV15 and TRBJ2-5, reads DAMVIQNPRYQVTQFGKPVTLSCSQTLNHNVMYWYQQKSSQAPKLLFHYYDKDFNNEADTPDNFQSRRPNTSFCFLDIRSPGLGDTAMYLCATSRHKETQYFGPGTRLLVL.

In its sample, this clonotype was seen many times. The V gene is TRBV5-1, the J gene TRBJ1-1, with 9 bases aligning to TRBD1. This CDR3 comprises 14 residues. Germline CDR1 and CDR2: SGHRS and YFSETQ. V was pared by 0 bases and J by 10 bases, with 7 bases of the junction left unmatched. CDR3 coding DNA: TGCGCCAGCAGCTTGGATTCCGGACAGGGGCCAGCTTTCTTT. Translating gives CASSLDSGQGPAFF.

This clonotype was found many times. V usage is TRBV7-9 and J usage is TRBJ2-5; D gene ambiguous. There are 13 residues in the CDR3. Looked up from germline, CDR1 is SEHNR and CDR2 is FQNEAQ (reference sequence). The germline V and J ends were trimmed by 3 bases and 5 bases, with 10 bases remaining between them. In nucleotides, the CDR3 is TGTGCCAGCAGCTTTCAGGAATGGGAGACCCAGTACTTC. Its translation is CASSFQEWETQYF.

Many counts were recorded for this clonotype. The CDR3 here is CASSFKWTGRADTQYF. The CDR3 region has the DNA TGTGCCAGCAGCTTTAAGTGGACAGGGCGGGCAGATACGCAGTATTTT. The chain joins TRBV11-2 to TRBJ2-3; TRBD1 matches 8 bases. The germline V gene encodes CDR1 SGHAT and CDR2 FQNNGV. V lost 3 bases to trimming and J lost 4 bases; unmatched junction nucleotides: 9. The CDR3 contains 16 residues.

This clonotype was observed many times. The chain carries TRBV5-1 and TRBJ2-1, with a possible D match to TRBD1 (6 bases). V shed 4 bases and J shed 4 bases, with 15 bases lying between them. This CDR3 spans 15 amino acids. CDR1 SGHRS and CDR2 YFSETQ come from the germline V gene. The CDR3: CASSDGTIGYNEQFF. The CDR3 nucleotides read TGCGCCAGCAGCGACGGGACAATCGGGTACAATGAGCAGTTCTTC.

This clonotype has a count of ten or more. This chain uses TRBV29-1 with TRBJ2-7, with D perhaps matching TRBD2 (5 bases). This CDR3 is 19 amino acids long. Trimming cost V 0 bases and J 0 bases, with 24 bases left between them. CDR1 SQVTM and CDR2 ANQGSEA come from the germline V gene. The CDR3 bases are TGCAGCGTTGAAGATCGTTTGGTCCCGACACCGGGGAGCTCCTACGAGCAGTACGTC. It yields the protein CSVEDRLVPTPGSSYEQYV.

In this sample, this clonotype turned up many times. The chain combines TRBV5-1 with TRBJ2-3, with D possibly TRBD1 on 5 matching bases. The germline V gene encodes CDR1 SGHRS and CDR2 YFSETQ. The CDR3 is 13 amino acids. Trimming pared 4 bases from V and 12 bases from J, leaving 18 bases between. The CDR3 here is CASSITADNPQYF. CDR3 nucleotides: TGCGCCAGCAGCATTACCGCGGACAATCCCCAGTATTTT.